Listed below are T cell receptor beta chains from one sample, sequenced in a study of T cell changes during pregnancy in multiple sclerosis. Here immunoSEQ multiplex PCR was the method, and the copy in TCRdb shows in-frame clones only, minus some. The repertoire consists of about 44,000 clones, with roughly 96% occurring once and the leading ten covering about 0.9%. The source material was peripheral blood, sampled in the second trimester of pregnancy. Receptors were obtained from a female donor with multiple sclerosis, enrolled in a pregnancy study. Each CDR3 is given with its conserved first and last residue. A D gene is named only where the DNA matches it firmly. A clone size is listed for some rows: how often the clone was seen (once, few, many), or a class if it is expanded.

clone_size	d_call	v_call	j_call	cdr3_nt	cdr3_aa
.	.	TRBV5-5	TRBJ1-2	TGTGCCAGCAGCTTGGGGAGTCGCAGGGGCTCAGGCGGCTACACCTTC	CASSLGSRRGSGGYTF
.	TRBD2	TRBV7-9	TRBJ2-1	TGTGCCAGCAGCCCGACTAGCGGGACCCCCAATGAGCAGTTCTTC	CASSPTSGTPNEQFF
.	TRBD2	TRBV18	TRBJ2-1	TGTGCCAGCTCACCCCTTGGCGGGGGGGCCTACAATGAGCAGTTCTTC	CASSPLGGGAYNEQFF
.	.	TRBV18	TRBJ1-1	TGTGCCAGCTCACTGCAGGCGTCCAACACTGAAGCTTTCTTT	CASSLQASNTEAFF
once	TRBD2	TRBV5-4	TRBJ2-7	TGTGCCAGCAGCTCAGGACTAGCGTACGAGCAGTACTTC	CASSSGLAYEQYF
.	TRBD2	TRBV15	TRBJ2-1	TGTGCCACCAGCGAATTTCTAGCGGGAGGTGGGTCCTACAATGAGCAGTTCTTC	CATSEFLAGGGSYNEQFF
once	.	TRBV27	TRBJ2-3	TGTGCCAGCAGTTTGGGGCTAGCGCCCACAGATACGCAGTATTTT	CASSLGLAPTDTQYF
once	.	TRBV27	TRBJ2-1	TGTGCCAGCGTATCGGTTGGGCGTCGCTCCTACAATGAGCAGTTCTTC	CASVSVGRRSYNEQFF
.	.	TRBV6-5	TRBJ2-1	TGTGCCAGCAGGGGGCAGGGTGGCCCCCATGAGCAGTTCTTC	CASRGQGGPHEQFF
.	.	TRBV29-1	TRBJ2-7	TGCAGCGTTGCGGGGAACTCCTACGAGCAGTACTTC	CSVAGNSYEQYF
.	TRBD1	TRBV15	TRBJ2-1	TGTGCCACCAGCAGGGGACCGGGACAGGGATCCTCCTACAATGAGCAGTTCTTC	CATSRGPGQGSSYNEQFF